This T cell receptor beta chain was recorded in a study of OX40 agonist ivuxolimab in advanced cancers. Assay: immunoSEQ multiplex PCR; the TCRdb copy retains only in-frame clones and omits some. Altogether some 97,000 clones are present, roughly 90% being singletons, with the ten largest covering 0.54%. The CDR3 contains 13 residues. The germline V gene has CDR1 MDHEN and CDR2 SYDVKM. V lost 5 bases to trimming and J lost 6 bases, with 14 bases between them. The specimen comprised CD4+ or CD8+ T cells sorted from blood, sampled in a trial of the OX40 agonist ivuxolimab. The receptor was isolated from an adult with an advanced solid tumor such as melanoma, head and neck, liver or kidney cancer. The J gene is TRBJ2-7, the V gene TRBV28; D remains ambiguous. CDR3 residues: CASSTFPLGEQYF. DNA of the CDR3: TGTGCCAGCAGTACCTTCCCACTTGGCGAGCAGTACTTC.